The clone carrying this T cell receptor (beta chain) was found a few times. The antigen remains unidentified. Per the germline V gene, CDR1 is ENHRY and CDR2 is SYGVKD. This CDR3 is 19 amino acids long. V lost 7 bases and J lost 3; bases outside the gene matches: 11. The entry originates in a study of T cells in Graves' hyperthyroidism and ophthalmopathy. Whole-study results and caveats: Before onset, by a median of approximately 5.9 months, the model predicted ophthalmopathy. Stable hyperthyroidism and ophthalmopathy were separated using 13 V-J signatures.

Among the patients, aged 18 to 65, hyperthyroidism was newly diagnosed and had lasted under 2 months. Diagnoses were made from clinical symptoms, serum measures (thyroxine and TRAb), thyroid ultrasound and orbital computed tomography. TCR beta CDR3 regions were amplified from RNA. Researchers ran a first-round RT-PCR on the TCR CDR3 using the HTBI primer set. TCRdb fed the multiplex PCR reads into MiXCR, producing one record per CDR3 protein. The sample has 500,000 to 600,000 distinct CDR3 sequences; 16% are singletons. The material sequenced was blood. The J gene is TRBJ2-2, the V gene TRBV10-3, with 16 bases fitting TRBD2. The sequence derives from a woman aged 18-35 years with Graves' hyperthyroidism. The CDR3 DNA sequence: TGTGCCATCAAACCGGGACTAGCGGGAGGGACAAAGGACACCGGGGAGCTGTTTTTT. Amino acid sequence: CAIKPGLAGGTKDTGELFF.